The 7 T cell receptor beta chains in this list originate from one sample, sequenced in a study of shared clonotypes between healthy human individuals. Profiled with immunoSEQ multiplex PCR; TCRdb holds only in-frame clones, not every one. The sample carries over 850,000 clones, about 80% recorded once. Sample: memory CD4+ T cells from PBMCs. As to subset: CD45RA-negative fraction. The receptors derive from a man younger than 35 in good health. Some clones in this sample may be carry-over from other donors' samples.

There are many counts of this clone. The chain employs TRBV6-5 and TRBJ2-7; 10 bases align to TRBD1. This CDR3 contains 13 residues. CDR1 MNHEY and CDR2 SVGAGI come from the germline V gene. V lost 6 bases to trimming and J lost 3 bases; unmatched junction nucleotides: 2. The CDR3 bases are TGTGCCAGCAGAGGGACAGGGGACTACGAGCAGTACTTC. The encoded protein is CASRGTGDYEQYF.

In the case of this clone: Within the sample, other DNA sequences also encode this same CDR3. V usage is TRBV5-1 and J usage is TRBJ2-2, with 11 bases identical to TRBD2. The V segment lost 4 bases and the J segment 0 bases; nucleotides outside the gene matches: 2. The germline CDR1 and CDR2 sequences are SGHRS and YFSETQ. The CDR3 runs to 16 residues. CDR3 sequence (DNA): TGCGCCAGCAGCCCACTAGCGGGAGCGAACACCGGGGAGCTGTTTTTT. As protein: CASSPLAGANTGELFF. Looking up the rest from reference TRBV5-1 and TRBJ2-2 gives the full variable domain: KAGVTQTPRYLIKTRGQQVTLSCSPISGHRSVSWYQQTPGQGLQFLFEYFSETQRNKGNFPGRFSGRQFSNSRSEMNVSTLELGDSALYLCASSPLAGANTGELFFGEGSRLTVL.

This sequence joins TRBV5-1 and TRBJ2-5, with a possible D match to TRBD2 (5 bases). Germline CDR1 is SGHRS and CDR2 is YFSETQ. The V end was cut by 0 bases, the J end by 5 bases, with 17 bases between. The CDR3 runs to 16 residues. CDR3 loop: CASSLGVREGMETQYF. The CDR3 nucleotides are TGCGCCAGCAGCTTGGGAGTCAGAGAGGGTATGGAGACCCAGTACTTC.

The genes are TRBV7-9 and TRBJ1-2, with 8 bases fitting TRBD1. The CDR3 totals 15 residues. The germline gives CDR1 SEHNR, CDR2 FQNEAQ (reference sequence). V trimming: 4 bases; J trimming: 4 bases; junction bases outside the gene matches: 8. The CDR3 spells CASSSGPGQGYGYTF. The DNA for the CDR3 is TGTGCCAGCAGCTCCGGACCCGGACAGGGCTATGGCTACACCTTC.

The chain uses TRBV2 and TRBJ2-2; D is uncertain. Germline CDR1 is SNHLY and CDR2 is FYNNEI. This CDR3 is built from 14 residues. V lost 10 bases and J lost 1, with 13 bases in between. This chain's CDR3 is CATKKTVNTGELFF. The CDR3 region has the DNA TGTGCCACCAAAAAAACAGTGAACACCGGGGAGCTGTTTTTT. Together with reference TRBV2 and TRBJ2-2, the CDR3 gives the full variable domain: EPEVTQTPSHQVTQMGQEVILRCVPISNHLYFYWYRQILGQKVEFLVSFYNNEISEKSEIFDDQFSVERPDGSNFTLKIRSTKLEDSAMYFCATKKTVNTGELFFGEGSRLTVL.

V and J are TRBV15 and TRBJ2-7; 7 bases fit TRBD1. Germline V CDR1 and CDR2: LNHNV, YYDKDF (reference sequence). The CDR3 is 17 residues long. Trimming removed 0 bases from V and 5 bases from J; junction bases left unmatched: 13. CDR3 DNA: TGTGCCACCAGCAGAGATTCCCCAGGGGGAAGTTCCCACGAGCAGTACTTC. This sequence encodes CATSRDSPGGSSHEQYF.

The count of this clone is one. With a much larger clone just one base away, this may be a read error. The V gene is TRBV30, the J gene TRBJ1-2; D is ambiguous. Germline V lookup: CDR1 GTSNPN, CDR2 SVGIG (reference sequence). The V and J ends lost 0 bases and 2 bases respectively, with 7 bases between them. The length of the CDR3 is 13 residues. Here the CDR3 reads CAWSVGLNYGYTF. As DNA, the CDR3 is TGTGCCTGGAGTGTAGGGCTGAACTATGGCTACACCTTC.